A selection of T cell receptor beta chains follows, all from one sample in a study of T-cell reconstitution after alpha-beta-depleted transplantation in children. MiXCR was run by TCRdb on the PCR reads, yielding one entry per CDR3 protein. This sample has 200,000 to 250,000 distinct CDR3 sequences; about 11% occur once, and the top ten carry 28%. The sequencing used PBMCs, collected before TCRalphabeta/CD19-depleted stem cell transplant. The receptors were gathered from a child less than two years old with acute myeloid leukemia, due to receive a stem cell transplant. CDR3s include the opening cysteine and the closing phenylalanine or tryptophan. Each record gives: D gene, clone size, V gene, J gene, CDR3 protein, CDR3 DNA. A D gene is named only where the DNA matches it firmly. Part of the rows lack a size; the others show once, few, many or a class for expanded clones.

d_call: .
clone_size: few
v_call: TRBV27
j_call: TRBJ2-7
cdr3_aa: CASSVGVRVSYEQYF
cdr3_nt: TGTGCCAGCAGTGTAGGGGTGCGCGTATCCTACGAGCAGTACTTC

d_call: .
clone_size: many
v_call: TRBV10-3
j_call: TRBJ2-7
cdr3_aa: CAISERASEYEQYF
cdr3_nt: TGTGCCATCAGTGAGCGGGCATCGGAGTACGAGCAGTACTTC

d_call: .
clone_size: many
v_call: TRBV28
j_call: TRBJ2-3
cdr3_aa: CASRNLASFPDTQYF
cdr3_nt: TGTGCCAGCAGAAATCTAGCGTCCTTCCCAGATACGCAGTATTTT

d_call: TRBD1
clone_size: many
v_call: TRBV5-1
j_call: TRBJ2-7
cdr3_aa: CASSSRTGISYEQYF
cdr3_nt: TGCGCCAGCAGCTCTCGGACAGGGATCTCCTACGAGCAGTACTTC

d_call: .
clone_size: many
v_call: TRBV2
j_call: TRBJ1-1
cdr3_aa: CASSVWRFAEAFF
cdr3_nt: TGTGCCAGCAGTGTGTGGCGGTTCGCTGAAGCTTTCTTT

d_call: .
clone_size: many
v_call: TRBV20-1
j_call: TRBJ2-1
cdr3_aa: CSARTPSKDEQFF
cdr3_nt: TGCAGTGCAAGGACCCCCTCTAAGGATGAGCAGTTCTTC

d_call: .
clone_size: many
v_call: TRBV9
j_call: TRBJ2-3
cdr3_aa: CASSVSSAGTTDTQYF
cdr3_nt: TGTGCCAGCAGCGTATCCTCGGCCGGGACCACAGATACGCAGTATTTT

d_call: .
clone_size: many
v_call: TRBV7-9
j_call: TRBJ2-7
cdr3_aa: CASSLAGYSYEQYF
cdr3_nt: TGTGCCAGCAGCTTAGCCGGGTACTCCTACGAGCAGTACTTC

d_call: .
clone_size: many
v_call: TRBV11-2
j_call: TRBJ2-7
cdr3_aa: CASRFGMTYEQYF
cdr3_nt: TGTGCCAGCAGATTCGGGATGACCTACGAGCAGTACTTC

d_call: TRBD2
clone_size: many
v_call: TRBV6-5
j_call: TRBJ2-1
cdr3_aa: CASSYEELAGGPGEQFF
cdr3_nt: TGTGCCAGCAGTTACGAGGAACTAGCGGGAGGGCCTGGGGAGCAGTTCTTC

d_call: TRBD2
clone_size: many
v_call: TRBV5-4
j_call: TRBJ2-4
cdr3_aa: CASSFRTGGPNIQYF
cdr3_nt: TGTGCCAGCAGCTTTCGGACGGGAGGGCCAAACATTCAGTACTTC

d_call: .
clone_size: many
v_call: TRBV6-5
j_call: TRBJ2-5
cdr3_aa: CASSYGTQETQYF
cdr3_nt: TGTGCCAGCAGTTACGGGACTCAAGAGACCCAGTACTTC

d_call: .
clone_size: many
v_call: TRBV4-1
j_call: TRBJ2-5
cdr3_aa: CASSPRDIQETQYF
cdr3_nt: TGCGCCAGCAGCCCCCGGGACATCCAAGAGACCCAGTACTTC

d_call: .
clone_size: many
v_call: TRBV11-2
j_call: TRBJ2-1
cdr3_aa: CASSLDEAIYNEQFF
cdr3_nt: TGTGCCAGCAGCTTAGATGAAGCGATCTACAATGAGCAGTTCTTC

d_call: .
clone_size: many
v_call: TRBV20-1
j_call: TRBJ1-2
cdr3_aa: CSARDLLGVYGYTF
cdr3_nt: TGCAGTGCTAGAGATCTCCTAGGGGTCTATGGCTACACCTTC

d_call: .
clone_size: many
v_call: TRBV5-1
j_call: TRBJ1-1
cdr3_aa: CASSLVLASGEANTEAFF
cdr3_nt: TGCGCCAGCAGCTTGGTGCTCGCCTCAGGGGAGGCTAACACTGAAGCTTTCTTT

d_call: .
clone_size: few
v_call: TRBV10-3
j_call: TRBJ2-7
cdr3_aa: CAISGQEKGEQYF
cdr3_nt: TGTGCCATCAGTGGTCAAGAAAAGGGCGAGCAGTACTTC

d_call: .
clone_size: many
v_call: TRBV20-1
j_call: TRBJ2-7
cdr3_aa: CSARSQAAYEQYF
cdr3_nt: TGCAGTGCTAGATCCCAGGCTGCCTACGAGCAGTACTTC

d_call: .
clone_size: .
v_call: TRBV7-2
j_call: TRBJ2-7
cdr3_aa: CASSFIDSSYEQYF
cdr3_nt: TGTGCCAGCAGCTTTATCGACTCTTCCTACGAGCAGTACTTC

d_call: TRBD1
clone_size: few
v_call: TRBV11-2
j_call: TRBJ1-3
cdr3_aa: CASSLRQGVNTIYF
cdr3_nt: TGTGCCAGCAGCCTCCGACAGGGAGTAAACACCATATATTTT

d_call: .
clone_size: .
v_call: TRBV11-3
j_call: TRBJ1-2
cdr3_aa: CASSVDQGKIHGYTF
cdr3_nt: TGTGCCAGCAGCGTCGATCAGGGGAAAATCCATGGCTACACCTTC

d_call: .
clone_size: many
v_call: TRBV20-1
j_call: TRBJ1-6
cdr3_aa: CSARANNSPLHF
cdr3_nt: TGCAGTGCTAGAGCTAATAATTCACCCCTCCACTTT

d_call: .
clone_size: many
v_call: TRBV2
j_call: TRBJ2-7
cdr3_aa: CASSIGYEQYF
cdr3_nt: TGTGCCAGCTCGATAGGGTACGAGCAGTACTTC

d_call: TRBD1
clone_size: few
v_call: TRBV19
j_call: TRBJ2-3
cdr3_aa: CASSAGGSTDTQYF
cdr3_nt: TGTGCCAGTAGTGCAGGGGGCTCCACAGATACGCAGTATTTT

d_call: TRBD1
clone_size: .
v_call: TRBV2
j_call: TRBJ2-2
cdr3_aa: CASNQQGATGELFF
cdr3_nt: TGTGCCAGTAACCAACAGGGGGCAACCGGGGAGCTGTTTTTT

d_call: .
clone_size: many
v_call: TRBV29-1
j_call: TRBJ1-2
cdr3_aa: CSAGLNYGYTF
cdr3_nt: TGCAGCGCAGGGCTGAACTATGGCTACACCTTC

d_call: .
clone_size: many
v_call: TRBV7-9
j_call: TRBJ2-3
cdr3_aa: CASSFTWGTDTQYF
cdr3_nt: TGTGCCAGCAGCTTTACGTGGGGCACAGATACGCAGTATTTT

d_call: .
clone_size: many
v_call: TRBV5-1
j_call: TRBJ2-1
cdr3_aa: CASLRGDTSYNEQFF
cdr3_nt: TGCGCCAGCCTTCGGGGGGACACCTCCTACAATGAGCAGTTCTTC

d_call: TRBD2
clone_size: many
v_call: TRBV28
j_call: TRBJ2-1
cdr3_aa: CASSLWGGDNEQFF
cdr3_nt: TGTGCCAGCAGTTTATGGGGAGGGGACAATGAGCAGTTCTTC

d_call: .
clone_size: .
v_call: TRBV18
j_call: TRBJ1-1
cdr3_aa: CASSTSGNTEAFF
cdr3_nt: TGTGCCAGCTCAACCTCCGGGAACACTGAAGCTTTCTTT

d_call: TRBD1
clone_size: many
v_call: TRBV24-1
j_call: TRBJ2-3
cdr3_aa: CATRGTASTDTQYF
cdr3_nt: TGTGCCACCAGAGGGACAGCTAGCACAGATACGCAGTATTTT

d_call: TRBD2
clone_size: many
v_call: TRBV19
j_call: TRBJ2-3
cdr3_aa: CASSPRLAVQGTDTQYF
cdr3_nt: TGTGCCAGTAGTCCCCGACTAGCGGTGCAGGGGACAGATACGCAGTATTTT

d_call: .
clone_size: many
v_call: TRBV7-9
j_call: TRBJ1-2
cdr3_aa: CASSLPGLQPGYTF
cdr3_nt: TGTGCCAGCAGCTTACCGGGACTCCAGCCTGGCTACACCTTC

d_call: .
clone_size: many
v_call: TRBV18
j_call: TRBJ2-5
cdr3_aa: CASSPRGGGQQETQYF
cdr3_nt: TGTGCCAGCTCACCACGGGGAGGAGGACAGCAAGAGACCCAGTACTTC

d_call: .
clone_size: many
v_call: TRBV12-3/TRBV12-4
j_call: TRBJ2-2
cdr3_aa: CASSLRPGELFF
cdr3_nt: TGTGCCAGCAGTTTGAGGCCCGGGGAGCTGTTTTTT

d_call: .
clone_size: many
v_call: TRBV10-3
j_call: TRBJ2-5
cdr3_aa: CAISHRDLETQYF
cdr3_nt: TGTGCCATCAGCCACAGGGATTTGGAGACCCAGTACTTC

d_call: TRBD1
clone_size: many
v_call: TRBV5-1
j_call: TRBJ1-1
cdr3_aa: CASSSGQGAGWAFF
cdr3_nt: TGCGCCAGCAGCTCCGGACAGGGGGCGGGCTGGGCTTTCTTT

d_call: .
clone_size: many
v_call: TRBV12-3/TRBV12-4
j_call: TRBJ1-6
cdr3_aa: CASSLASDSPLHF
cdr3_nt: TGTGCCAGCAGTTTAGCGTCCGATTCACCCCTCCACTTT

d_call: TRBD1
clone_size: .
v_call: TRBV3-1
j_call: TRBJ1-4
cdr3_aa: CASRPTGATNEKLFF
cdr3_nt: TGTGCCAGCCGACCCACAGGGGCAACTAATGAAAAACTGTTTTTT

d_call: .
clone_size: many
v_call: TRBV18
j_call: TRBJ2-5
cdr3_aa: CASSTNQETQYF
cdr3_nt: TGTGCCAGCTCAACTAACCAAGAGACCCAGTACTTC

d_call: TRBD2
clone_size: .
v_call: TRBV6-1
j_call: TRBJ2-7
cdr3_aa: CASTPRLAGVGEQYF
cdr3_nt: TGTGCCAGCACCCCAAGACTAGCGGGAGTAGGGGAGCAGTACTTC

d_call: TRBD2
clone_size: many
v_call: TRBV7-2
j_call: TRBJ2-1
cdr3_aa: CASSSQRDSYNEQFF
cdr3_nt: TGTGCCAGCAGCTCTCAGCGGGACTCCTACAATGAGCAGTTCTTC

d_call: .
clone_size: many
v_call: TRBV28
j_call: TRBJ2-5
cdr3_aa: CASRISFRAQETQYF
cdr3_nt: TGTGCCAGCAGAATTAGCTTTCGAGCACAAGAGACCCAGTACTTC

d_call: TRBD2
clone_size: .
v_call: TRBV6-2/TRBV6-3
j_call: TRBJ2-2
cdr3_aa: CASKSSYGLAGVGTGELFF
cdr3_nt: TGTGCCAGCAAGTCGAGCTATGGACTAGCGGGAGTTGGGACCGGGGAGCTGTTTTTT

d_call: .
clone_size: many
v_call: TRBV7-9
j_call: TRBJ2-1
cdr3_aa: CASSLPPGQGSYNEQFF
cdr3_nt: TGTGCCAGCAGCTTACCCCCTGGGCAGGGCTCCTACAATGAGCAGTTCTTC

d_call: TRBD2
clone_size: many
v_call: TRBV11-2
j_call: TRBJ2-1
cdr3_aa: CASSSLGAGGNEQFF
cdr3_nt: TGTGCCAGCAGCTCCCTCGGAGCGGGAGGCAATGAGCAGTTCTTC

d_call: .
clone_size: many
v_call: TRBV29-1
j_call: TRBJ1-4
cdr3_aa: CSASDRKNEKLFF
cdr3_nt: TGCAGCGCTAGCGACAGGAAGAATGAAAAACTGTTTTTT

d_call: .
clone_size: few
v_call: TRBV19
j_call: TRBJ1-5
cdr3_aa: CASSVPWDQPQHF
cdr3_nt: TGTGCCAGTAGTGTGCCTTGGGATCAGCCCCAGCATTTT

d_call: .
clone_size: many
v_call: TRBV19
j_call: TRBJ2-1
cdr3_aa: CASSPTDGRVSEQFF
cdr3_nt: TGTGCCAGTAGTCCTACGGACGGGCGGGTGAGCGAGCAGTTCTTC

d_call: .
clone_size: many
v_call: TRBV20-1
j_call: TRBJ1-4
cdr3_aa: CSARGRSNEKLFF
cdr3_nt: TGCAGTGCTAGAGGTAGATCAAATGAAAAACTGTTTTTT

d_call: TRBD1
clone_size: many
v_call: TRBV20-1
j_call: TRBJ1-4
cdr3_aa: CSASPGGREKLFF
cdr3_nt: TGCAGTGCTAGTCCAGGGGGGAGAGAAAAACTGTTTTTT

d_call: .
clone_size: many
v_call: TRBV15
j_call: TRBJ1-2
cdr3_aa: CATSRDTDRRFYGYTF
cdr3_nt: TGTGCCACCAGCAGAGATACCGACCGCCGGTTCTATGGCTACACCTTC

d_call: TRBD2
clone_size: many
v_call: TRBV6-5
j_call: TRBJ2-5
cdr3_aa: CASSYSGTSGRGETQYF
cdr3_nt: TGTGCCAGCAGTTACTCCGGGACTAGCGGGAGAGGAGAGACCCAGTACTTC

d_call: TRBD2
clone_size: many
v_call: TRBV20-1
j_call: TRBJ2-3
cdr3_aa: CSAPLTSGRDTQYF
cdr3_nt: TGCAGTGCTCCCCTAACTAGCGGGAGGGATACGCAGTATTTT

d_call: TRBD2
clone_size: many
v_call: TRBV4-1
j_call: TRBJ2-5
cdr3_aa: CASSYQAGTQETQYF
cdr3_nt: TGCGCCAGCAGCTACCAAGCGGGGACTCAAGAGACCCAGTACTTC

d_call: TRBD1
clone_size: .
v_call: TRBV5-6
j_call: TRBJ1-2
cdr3_aa: CASSWLGQVNYGYTF
cdr3_nt: TGTGCCAGCAGCTGGTTAGGACAGGTCAACTATGGCTACACCTTC

d_call: .
clone_size: many
v_call: TRBV5-1
j_call: TRBJ1-4
cdr3_aa: CASGSGGKTGNEKLFF
cdr3_nt: TGCGCCAGCGGTAGCGGTGGAAAGACGGGAAATGAAAAACTGTTTTTT